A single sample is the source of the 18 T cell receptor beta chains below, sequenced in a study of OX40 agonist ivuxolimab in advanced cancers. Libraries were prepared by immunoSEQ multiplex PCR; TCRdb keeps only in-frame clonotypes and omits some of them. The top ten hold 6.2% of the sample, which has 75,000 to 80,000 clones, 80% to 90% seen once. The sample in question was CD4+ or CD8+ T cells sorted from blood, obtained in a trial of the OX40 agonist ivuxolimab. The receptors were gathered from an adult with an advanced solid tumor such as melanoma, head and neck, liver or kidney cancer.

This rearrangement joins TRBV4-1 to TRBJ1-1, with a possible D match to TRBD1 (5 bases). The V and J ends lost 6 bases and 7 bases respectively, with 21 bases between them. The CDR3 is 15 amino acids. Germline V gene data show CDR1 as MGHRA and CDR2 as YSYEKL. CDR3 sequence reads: CASRFRDQGDVEAFF. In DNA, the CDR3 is TGCGCCAGCAGATTTAGGGACCAGGGCGACGTTGAAGCTTTCTTT.

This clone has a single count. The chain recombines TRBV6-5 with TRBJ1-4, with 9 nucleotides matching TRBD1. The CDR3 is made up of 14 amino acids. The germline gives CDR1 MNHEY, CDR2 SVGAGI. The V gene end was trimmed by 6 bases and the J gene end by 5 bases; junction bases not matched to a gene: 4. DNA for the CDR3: TGTGCCAGCAGACATACAGGGGGCAATGAAAAACTGTTTTTT. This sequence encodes CASRHTGGNEKLFF.

The CDR3, as DNA: TGTGCCTGGAGTGTAGGGGGCGATCAGCCCCAGCATTTT. As protein: CAWSVGGDQPQHF. The chain links TRBV30 to TRBJ1-5; 7 nucleotides agree with TRBD1. V gave up 0 bases and J gave up 5 bases; unmatched junction bases: 1. CDR3 size: 13 residues. CDR1 GTSNPN and CDR2 SVGIG come from the germline V gene (reference sequence).

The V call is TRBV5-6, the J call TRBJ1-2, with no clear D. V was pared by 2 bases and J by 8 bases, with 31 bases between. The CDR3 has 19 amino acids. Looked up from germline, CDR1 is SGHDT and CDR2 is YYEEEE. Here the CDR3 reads CASSFRSSGGLHGLVGYTF. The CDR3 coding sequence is TGTGCCAGCAGCTTTAGAAGCAGTGGAGGACTACATGGACTTGTAGGCTACACCTTC.

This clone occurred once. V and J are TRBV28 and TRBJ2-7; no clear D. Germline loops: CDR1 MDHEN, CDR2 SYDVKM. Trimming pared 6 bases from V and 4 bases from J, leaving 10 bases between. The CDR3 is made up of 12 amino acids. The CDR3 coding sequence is TGTGCCAGCAGCTCGGGCCGTTACGAGCAGTACTTC. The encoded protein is CASSSGRYEQYF.

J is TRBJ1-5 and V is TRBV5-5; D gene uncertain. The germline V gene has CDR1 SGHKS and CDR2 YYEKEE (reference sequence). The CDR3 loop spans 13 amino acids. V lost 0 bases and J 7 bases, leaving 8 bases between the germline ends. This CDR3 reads CASSLEREQPQHF. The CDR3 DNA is TGTGCCAGCAGCTTGGAAAGGGAACAGCCCCAGCATTTT.

This chain's CDR3 is CASRAGFSSYNSPLHF. CDR3 coding DNA: TGTGCCAGCAGGGCAGGGTTCAGCTCCTATAATTCACCCCTCCACTTT. The genes are TRBV2 and TRBJ1-6, with D maybe TRBD1 (5 bases). Germline V lookup: CDR1 SNHLY, CDR2 FYNNEI. The CDR3 totals 16 residues. Deletions cut 6 bases from V and 0 bases from J, with 12 bases between.

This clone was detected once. The chain's CDR3 is CASSPLPMSALWGNEQFF. CDR3 bases: TGTGCCAGCTCACCGCTCCCTATGTCGGCCCTGTGGGGCAATGAGCAGTTCTTC. V and J are TRBV18 and TRBJ2-1; D is uncertain. In germline, CDR1 is KGHSH, CDR2 LQKENI. The CDR3 extends over 18 amino acids. The V end was cut by 3 bases, the J end by 6 bases, with 24 bases between.

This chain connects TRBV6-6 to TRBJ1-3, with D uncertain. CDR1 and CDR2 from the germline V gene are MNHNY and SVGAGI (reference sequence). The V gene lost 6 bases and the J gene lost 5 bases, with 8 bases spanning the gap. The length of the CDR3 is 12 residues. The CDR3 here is CASSSNRNTIYF. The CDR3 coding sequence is TGTGCCAGCAGCTCCAATCGAAACACCATATATTTT.

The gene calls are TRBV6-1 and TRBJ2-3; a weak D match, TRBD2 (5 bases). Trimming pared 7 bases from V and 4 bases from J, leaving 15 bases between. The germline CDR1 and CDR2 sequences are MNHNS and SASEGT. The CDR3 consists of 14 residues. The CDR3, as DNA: TGTGCCAGCAAGTCGGTGGGAGCGGCAGATACGCAGTATTTT. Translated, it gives CASKSVGAADTQYF.

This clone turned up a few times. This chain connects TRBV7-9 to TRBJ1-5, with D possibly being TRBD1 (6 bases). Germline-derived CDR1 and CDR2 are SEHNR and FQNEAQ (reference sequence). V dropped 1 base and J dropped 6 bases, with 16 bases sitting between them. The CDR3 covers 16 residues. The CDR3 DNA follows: TGTGCCAGCAGCTTAGTGGGCAGGGGAACGATTCAGCCCCAGCATTTT. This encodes CASSLVGRGTIQPQHF. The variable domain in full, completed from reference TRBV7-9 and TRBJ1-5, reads DTGVSQNPRHKITKRGQNVTFRCDPISEHNRLYWYRQTLGQGPEFLTYFQNEAQLEKSRLLSDRFSAERPKGSFSTLEIQRTEQGDSAMYLCASSLVGRGTIQPQHFGDGTRLSIL.

In nucleotides, the CDR3 is TGTGCCAGCAGCACGGATAAGGTTTCTGAAGCTTTCTTT. Translation gives CASSTDKVSEAFF. The chain joins TRBV7-9 to TRBJ1-1; D is ambiguous. The V and J ends lost 5 bases and 6 bases respectively, with 13 bases between them. The CDR3 extends over 13 amino acids. Germline CDR1 SEHNR, CDR2 FQNEAQ (reference sequence).

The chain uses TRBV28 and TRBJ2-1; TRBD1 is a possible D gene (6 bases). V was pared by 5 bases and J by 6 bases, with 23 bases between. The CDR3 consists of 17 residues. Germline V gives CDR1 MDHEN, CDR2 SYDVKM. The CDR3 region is CASSRGRDKFQGNEQFF. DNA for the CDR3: TGTGCCAGCAGTAGGGGCCGGGACAAGTTCCAGGGCAATGAGCAGTTCTTC.

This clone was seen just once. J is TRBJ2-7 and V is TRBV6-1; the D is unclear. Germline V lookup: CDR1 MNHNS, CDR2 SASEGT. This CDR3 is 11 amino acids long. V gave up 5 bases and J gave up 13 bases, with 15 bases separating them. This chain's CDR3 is CASSYKGKGYF. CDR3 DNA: TGTGCCAGCAGTTACAAAGGAAAAGGATACTTC.

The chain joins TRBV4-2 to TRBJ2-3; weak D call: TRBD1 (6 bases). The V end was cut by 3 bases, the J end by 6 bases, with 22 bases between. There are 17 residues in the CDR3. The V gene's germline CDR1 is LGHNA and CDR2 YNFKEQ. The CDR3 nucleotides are TGTGCCAGCAGCCAGGGTGTAGGTGGGGGCCCGGGGGATACGCAGTATTTT. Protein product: CASSQGVGGGPGDTQYF.

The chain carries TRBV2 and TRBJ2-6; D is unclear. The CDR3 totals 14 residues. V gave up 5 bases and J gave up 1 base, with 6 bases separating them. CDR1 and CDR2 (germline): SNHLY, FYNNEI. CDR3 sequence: CASSPTSGANVLTF. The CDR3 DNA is TGTGCCAGCAGTCCAACTTCTGGGGCCAACGTCCTGACTTTC.

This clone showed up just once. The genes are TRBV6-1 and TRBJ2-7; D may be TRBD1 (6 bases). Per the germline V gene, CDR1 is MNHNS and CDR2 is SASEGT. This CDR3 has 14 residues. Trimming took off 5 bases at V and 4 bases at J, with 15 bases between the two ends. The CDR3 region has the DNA TGTGCCAGCAGTCCCCGAAGAGGGGGATACGAGCAGTACTTC. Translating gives CASSPRRGGYEQYF.

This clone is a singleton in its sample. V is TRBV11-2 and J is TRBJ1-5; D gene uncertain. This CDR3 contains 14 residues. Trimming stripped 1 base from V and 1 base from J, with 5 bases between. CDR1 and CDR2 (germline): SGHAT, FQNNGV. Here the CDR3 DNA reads TGTGCCAGCAGCTTAGCCGGCAGCAATCAGCCCCAGCATTTT. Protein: CASSLAGSNQPQHF. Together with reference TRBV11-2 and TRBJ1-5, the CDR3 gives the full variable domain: EAGVAQSPRYKIIEKRQSVAFWCNPISGHATLYWYQQILGQGPKLLIQFQNNGVVDDSQLPKDRFSAERLKGVDSTLKIQPAKLEDSAVYLCASSLAGSNQPQHFGDGTRLSIL.